This TCR beta chain was obtained from a study of blood T cell repertoires in COVID-19. The CDR3 has 15 residues. Per germline, CDR1 SGHDT and CDR2 YYEEEE. Losses at the gene ends were 4 bases for V and 6 bases for J; bases not matched to a gene: 10. The repertoire was sequenced with immunoSEQ multiplex PCR; TCRdb's copy has only in-frame clones and lacks some. The table has 200,000 to 250,000 clones, roughly 81% seen once; the top ten hold around 0.97%. This rearrangement joins TRBV5-6 to TRBJ1-5; 7 nucleotides agree with TRBD1. The clonotype originates from a man aged 35 to 55 with acute or convalescent COVID-19. Source material: peripheral blood. CDR3 amino acids: CASSLRQGLIQPQHF. DNA of the CDR3: TGTGCCAGCAGCCTGCGACAGGGTCTCATTCAGCCCCAGCATTTT.